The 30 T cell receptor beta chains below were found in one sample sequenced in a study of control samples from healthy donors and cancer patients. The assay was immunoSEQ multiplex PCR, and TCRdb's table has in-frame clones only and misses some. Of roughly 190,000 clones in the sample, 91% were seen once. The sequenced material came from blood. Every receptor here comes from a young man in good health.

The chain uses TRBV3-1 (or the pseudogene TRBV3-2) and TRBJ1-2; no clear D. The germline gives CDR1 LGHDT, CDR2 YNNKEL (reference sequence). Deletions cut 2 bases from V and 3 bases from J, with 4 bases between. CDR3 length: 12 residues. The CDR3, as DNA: TGTGCCAGCAGCCAATCTGACTATGGCTACACCTTC. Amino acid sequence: CASSQSDYGYTF.

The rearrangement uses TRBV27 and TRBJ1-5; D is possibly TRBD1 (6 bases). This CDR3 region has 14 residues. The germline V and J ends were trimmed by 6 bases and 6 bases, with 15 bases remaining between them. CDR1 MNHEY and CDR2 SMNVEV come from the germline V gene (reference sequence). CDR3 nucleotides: TGTGCCAGCAGAGAAAGGGGGGGGGCTCAGCCCCAGCATTTT. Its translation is CASRERGGAQPQHF.

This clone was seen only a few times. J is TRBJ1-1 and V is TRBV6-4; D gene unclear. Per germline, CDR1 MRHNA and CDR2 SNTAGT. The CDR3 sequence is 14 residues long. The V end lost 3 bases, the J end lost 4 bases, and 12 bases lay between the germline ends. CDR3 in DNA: TGTGCCAGCAGTGAGTACGCTGGAGGCACTGAAGCTTTCTTT. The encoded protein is CASSEYAGGTEAFF.

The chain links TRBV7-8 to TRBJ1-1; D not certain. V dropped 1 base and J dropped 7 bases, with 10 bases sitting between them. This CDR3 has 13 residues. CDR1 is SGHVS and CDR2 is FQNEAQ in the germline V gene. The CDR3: CASSLVNRGEAFF. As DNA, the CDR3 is TGTGCCAGCAGCTTAGTGAATCGGGGTGAAGCTTTCTTT.

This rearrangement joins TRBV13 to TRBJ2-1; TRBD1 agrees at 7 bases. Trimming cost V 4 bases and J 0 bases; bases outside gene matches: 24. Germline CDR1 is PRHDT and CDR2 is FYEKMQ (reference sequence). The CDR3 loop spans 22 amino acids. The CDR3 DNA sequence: TGTGCCAGCAGCTCGACTACAGGGGCCGCTGGATGGGGGTCGAGCTCCTACAATGAGCAGTTCTTC. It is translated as CASSSTTGAAGWGSSSYNEQFF.

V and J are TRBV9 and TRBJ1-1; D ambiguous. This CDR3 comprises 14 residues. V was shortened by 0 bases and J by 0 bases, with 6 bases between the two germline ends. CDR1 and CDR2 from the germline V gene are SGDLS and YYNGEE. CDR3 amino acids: CASSVGGMNTEAFF. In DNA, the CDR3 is TGTGCCAGCAGCGTAGGTGGAATGAACACTGAAGCTTTCTTT.

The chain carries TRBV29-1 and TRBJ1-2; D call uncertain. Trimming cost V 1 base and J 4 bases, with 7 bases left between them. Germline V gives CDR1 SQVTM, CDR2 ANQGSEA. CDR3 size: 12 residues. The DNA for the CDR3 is TGCAGCGTTGAAGTAGACGGCTATGGCTACACCTTC. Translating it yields CSVEVDGYGYTF.

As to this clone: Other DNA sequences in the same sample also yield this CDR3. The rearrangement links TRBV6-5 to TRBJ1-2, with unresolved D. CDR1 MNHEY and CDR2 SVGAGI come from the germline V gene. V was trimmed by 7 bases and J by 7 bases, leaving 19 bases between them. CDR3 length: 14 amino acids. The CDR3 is CASNSGRPDSGYTF. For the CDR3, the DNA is TGTGCCAGCAACTCCGGGCGGCCAGATAGTGGCTACACCTTC.

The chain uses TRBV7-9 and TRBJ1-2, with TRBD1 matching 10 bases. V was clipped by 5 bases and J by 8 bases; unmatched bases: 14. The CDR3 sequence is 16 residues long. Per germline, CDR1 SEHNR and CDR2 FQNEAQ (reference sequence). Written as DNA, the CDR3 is TGTGCCAGCAGCCCGCCGCGGGACAGGGGCTTCATAGGCTACACCTTC. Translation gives CASSPPRDRGFIGYTF.

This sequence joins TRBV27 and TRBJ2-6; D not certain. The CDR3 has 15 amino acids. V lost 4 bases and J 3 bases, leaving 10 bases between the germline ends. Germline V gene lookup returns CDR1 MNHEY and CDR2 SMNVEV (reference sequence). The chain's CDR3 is CASSSPPVGANVLTF. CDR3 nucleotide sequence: TGTGCCAGCAGTTCGCCCCCGGTTGGGGCCAACGTCCTGACTTTC.

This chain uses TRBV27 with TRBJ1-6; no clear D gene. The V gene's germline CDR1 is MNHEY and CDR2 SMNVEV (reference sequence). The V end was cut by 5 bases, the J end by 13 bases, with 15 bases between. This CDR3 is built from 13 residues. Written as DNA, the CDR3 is TGTGCCAGCAGTGCGGTTGACCGATCGCCCCTCCACTTT. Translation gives CASSAVDRSPLHF.

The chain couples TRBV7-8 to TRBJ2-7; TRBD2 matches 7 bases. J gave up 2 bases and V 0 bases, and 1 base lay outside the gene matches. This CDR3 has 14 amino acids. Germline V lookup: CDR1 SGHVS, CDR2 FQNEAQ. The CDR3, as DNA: TGTGCCAGCAGCTTAGCTGGACTAGCCTACGAGCAGTACTTC. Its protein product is CASSLAGLAYEQYF.

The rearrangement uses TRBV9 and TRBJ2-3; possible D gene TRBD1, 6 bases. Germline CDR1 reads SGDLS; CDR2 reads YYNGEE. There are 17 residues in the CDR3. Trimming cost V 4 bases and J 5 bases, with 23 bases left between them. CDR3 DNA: TGTGCCAGCAGCCCCCGTCTAGGGGGAGACTTTCGAGATACGCAGTATTTT. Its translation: CASSPRLGGDFRDTQYF.

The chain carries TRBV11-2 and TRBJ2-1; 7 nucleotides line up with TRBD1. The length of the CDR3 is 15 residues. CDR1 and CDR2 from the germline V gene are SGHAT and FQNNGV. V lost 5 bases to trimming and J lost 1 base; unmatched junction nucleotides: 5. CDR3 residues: CASSPGTASYNEQFF. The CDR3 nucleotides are TGTGCCAGCAGCCCTGGGACAGCTTCCTACAATGAGCAGTTCTTC.

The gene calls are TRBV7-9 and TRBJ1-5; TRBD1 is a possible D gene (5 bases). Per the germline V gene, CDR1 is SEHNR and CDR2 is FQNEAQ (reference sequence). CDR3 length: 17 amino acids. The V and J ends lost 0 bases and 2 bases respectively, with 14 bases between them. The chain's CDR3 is CASSLARVGAGNQPQHF. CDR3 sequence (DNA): TGTGCCAGCAGCTTAGCCAGGGTCGGGGCTGGCAATCAGCCCCAGCATTTT.

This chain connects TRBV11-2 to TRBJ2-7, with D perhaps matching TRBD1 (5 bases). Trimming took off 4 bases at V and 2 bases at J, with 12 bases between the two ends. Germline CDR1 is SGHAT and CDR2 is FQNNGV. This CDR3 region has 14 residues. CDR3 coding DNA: TGTGCCAGCAGCTATACAGGTCAGACCTACGAGCAGTACTTC. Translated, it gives CASSYTGQTYEQYF.

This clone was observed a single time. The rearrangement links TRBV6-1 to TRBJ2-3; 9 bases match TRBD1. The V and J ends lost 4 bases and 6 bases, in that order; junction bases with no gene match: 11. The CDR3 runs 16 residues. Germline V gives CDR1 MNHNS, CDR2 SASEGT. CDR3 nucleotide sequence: TGTGCCAGCAGTGGTCCCGGGACAGGGATTGCGGATACGCAGTATTTT. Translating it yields CASSGPGTGIADTQYF.

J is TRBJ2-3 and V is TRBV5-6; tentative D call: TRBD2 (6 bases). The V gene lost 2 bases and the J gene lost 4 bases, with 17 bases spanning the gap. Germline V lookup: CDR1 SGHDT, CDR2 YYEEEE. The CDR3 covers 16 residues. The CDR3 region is CASSFGAAGIADTQYF. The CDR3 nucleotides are TGTGCCAGCAGCTTTGGGGCCGCGGGGATAGCAGATACGCAGTATTTT.

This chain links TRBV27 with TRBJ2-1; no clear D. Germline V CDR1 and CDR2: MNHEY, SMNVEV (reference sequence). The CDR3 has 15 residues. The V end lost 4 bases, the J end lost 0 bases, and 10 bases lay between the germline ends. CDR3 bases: TGTGCCAGCAGTTCGGGCCCCAGCTCCTACAATGAGCAGTTCTTC. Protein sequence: CASSSGPSSYNEQFF.

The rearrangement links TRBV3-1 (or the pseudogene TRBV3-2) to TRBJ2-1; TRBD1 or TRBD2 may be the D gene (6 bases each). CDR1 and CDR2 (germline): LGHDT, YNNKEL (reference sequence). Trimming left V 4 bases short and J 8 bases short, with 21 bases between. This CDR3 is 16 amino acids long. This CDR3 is CASSPKRLVGGDEQFF. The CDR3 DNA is TGTGCCAGCAGCCCCAAGCGGCTAGTGGGGGGCGATGAGCAGTTCTTC.

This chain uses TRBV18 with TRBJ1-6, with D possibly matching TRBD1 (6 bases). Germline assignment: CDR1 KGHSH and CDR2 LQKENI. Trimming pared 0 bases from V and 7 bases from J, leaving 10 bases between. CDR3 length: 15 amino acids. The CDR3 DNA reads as TGTGCCAGCTCACCACCCCGGGGGCGGAATTCACCCCTCCACTTT. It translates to CASSPPRGRNSPLHF.

CDR3 amino acids: CASSRDSSYEQYF. CDR3 nucleotides: TGTGCCAGTAGTAGGGACAGCTCCTACGAGCAGTACTTC. J is TRBJ2-7 and V is TRBV19; 7 bases match TRBD1. With 4 bases clipped from V and 0 bases from J, the junction kept 0 bases outside the gene matches. This CDR3 spans 13 amino acids. The germline CDR1 and CDR2 sequences are LNHDA and SQIVND (reference sequence).

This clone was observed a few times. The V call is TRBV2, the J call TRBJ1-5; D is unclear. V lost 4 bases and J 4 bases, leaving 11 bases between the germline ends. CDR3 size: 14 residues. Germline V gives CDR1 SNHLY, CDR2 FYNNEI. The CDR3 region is CASSVDSENQPQHF. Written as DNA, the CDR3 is TGTGCCAGCAGTGTTGATTCAGAGAATCAGCCCCAGCATTTT.

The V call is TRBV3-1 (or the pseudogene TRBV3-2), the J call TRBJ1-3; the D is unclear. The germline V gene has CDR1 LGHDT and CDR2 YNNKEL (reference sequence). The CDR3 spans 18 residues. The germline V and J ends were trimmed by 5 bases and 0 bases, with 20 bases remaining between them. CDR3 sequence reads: CASSFKIRGRSSGNTIYF. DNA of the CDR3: TGTGCCAGCAGCTTCAAGATACGGGGTAGGAGCTCTGGAAACACCATATATTTT.

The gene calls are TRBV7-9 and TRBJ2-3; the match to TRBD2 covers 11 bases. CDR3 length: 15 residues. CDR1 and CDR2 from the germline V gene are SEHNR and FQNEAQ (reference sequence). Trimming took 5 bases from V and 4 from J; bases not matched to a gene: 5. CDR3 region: CASSPPTSGADTQYF. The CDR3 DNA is TGTGCCAGCAGCCCTCCGACTAGCGGGGCAGATACGCAGTATTTT.

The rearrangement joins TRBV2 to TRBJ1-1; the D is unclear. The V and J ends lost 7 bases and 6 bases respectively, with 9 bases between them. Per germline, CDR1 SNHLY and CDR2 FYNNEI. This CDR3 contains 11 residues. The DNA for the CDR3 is TGTGCCAGCATCTGGGTGGCTGAAGCTTTCTTT. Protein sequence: CASIWVAEAFF.

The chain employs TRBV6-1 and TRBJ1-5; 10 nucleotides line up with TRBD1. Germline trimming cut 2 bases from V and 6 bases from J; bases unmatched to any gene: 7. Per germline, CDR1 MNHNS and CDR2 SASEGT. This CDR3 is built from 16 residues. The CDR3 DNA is TGTGCCAGCAGTGAAAACCGGGACAGGGGTCTTCAGCCCCAGCATTTT. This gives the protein CASSENRDRGLQPQHF.

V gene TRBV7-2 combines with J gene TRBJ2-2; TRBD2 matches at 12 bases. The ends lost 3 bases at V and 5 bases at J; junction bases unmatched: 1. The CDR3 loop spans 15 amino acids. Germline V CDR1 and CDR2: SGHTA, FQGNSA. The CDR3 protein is CASSLTSGGTGELFF. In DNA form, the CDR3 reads TGTGCCAGCAGCTTGACTAGCGGGGGAACCGGGGAGCTGTTTTTT.

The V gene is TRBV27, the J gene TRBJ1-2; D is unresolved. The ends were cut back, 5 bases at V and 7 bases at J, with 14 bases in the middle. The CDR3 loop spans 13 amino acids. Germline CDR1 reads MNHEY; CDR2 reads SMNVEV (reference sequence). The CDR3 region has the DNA TGTGCCAGCAGTCTTGGGCACACCTCTGGCTACACCTTC. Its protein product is CASSLGHTSGYTF.

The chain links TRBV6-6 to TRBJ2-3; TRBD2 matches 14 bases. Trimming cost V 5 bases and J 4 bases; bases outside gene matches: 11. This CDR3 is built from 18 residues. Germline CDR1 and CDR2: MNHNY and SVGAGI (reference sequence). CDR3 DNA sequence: TGTGCCAGCAGTCTGACTAGCGGGGGGGCGTTCGTCGCAGATACGCAGTATTTT. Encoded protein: CASSLTSGGAFVADTQYF.